This TCR beta chain was observed in a study of blood T cell repertoires in COVID-19. Overall study: COVID-19 samples, acute and convalescent, were from the United States, Italy and Spain. Nucleic acid was either cDNA or gDNA, and it came from T cells, B-cell-depleted T cells, or PBMCs.

Per the study methods: Reference gene primer amplification gave estimated nucleated cell counts. TCRdb's copy holds only in-frame clones and misses some; the assay was immunoSEQ multiplex PCR. The V and J calls and clone size come from that table; D and trimming were worked out from the DNA. Of some 28,000 clones listed, about 85% are singletons. Trimming removed 3 bases from V and 4 bases from J, with 13 bases in between. CDR3 length: 14 amino acids. CDR1 GTSNPN and CDR2 SVGIG come from the germline V gene (reference sequence). This receptor was identified in a human donor in a cohort sampled during active COVID-19. The V call is TRBV30, the J call TRBJ1-5; no clear D gene. Input material: peripheral blood. CDR3 DNA sequence: TGTGCCTGGAGCGGGGATTCGTTGAATCAGCCCCAGCATTTT. This codes for CAWSGDSLNQPQHF.